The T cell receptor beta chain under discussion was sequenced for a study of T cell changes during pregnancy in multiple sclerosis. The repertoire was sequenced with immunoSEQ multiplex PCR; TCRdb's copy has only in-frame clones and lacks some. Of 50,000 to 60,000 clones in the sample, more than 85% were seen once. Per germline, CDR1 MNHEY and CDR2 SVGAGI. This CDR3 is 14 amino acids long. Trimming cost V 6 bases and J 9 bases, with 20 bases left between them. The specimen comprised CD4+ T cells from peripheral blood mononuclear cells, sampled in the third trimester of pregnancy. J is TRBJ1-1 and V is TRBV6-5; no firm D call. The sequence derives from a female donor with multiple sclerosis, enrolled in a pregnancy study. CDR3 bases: TGTGCCAGCAGCTCACCAACCTGGAGTCGCCAAGCTTTCTTT. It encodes CASSSPTWSRQAFF.